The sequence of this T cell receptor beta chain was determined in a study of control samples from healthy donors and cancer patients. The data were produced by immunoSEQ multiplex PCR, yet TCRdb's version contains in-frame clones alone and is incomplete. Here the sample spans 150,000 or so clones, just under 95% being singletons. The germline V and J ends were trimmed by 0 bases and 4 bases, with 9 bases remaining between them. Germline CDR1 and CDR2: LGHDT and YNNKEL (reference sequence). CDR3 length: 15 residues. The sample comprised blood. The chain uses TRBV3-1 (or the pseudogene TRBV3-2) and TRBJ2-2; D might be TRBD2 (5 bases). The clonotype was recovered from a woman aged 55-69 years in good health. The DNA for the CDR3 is TGTGCCAGCAGCCAAGAGGGCGCGGGCACCGGGGAGCTGTTTTTT. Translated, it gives CASSQEGAGTGELFF.